The next 14 T cell receptor beta chains were all read from a single sample in a study of T cell repertoires in cytomegalovirus infection. One entry per CDR3 protein, called by TCRdb with MiXCR from the reads. This sample has 750,000 to 900,000 distinct CDR3 sequences, with 25% to 30% found just once. No antigen has been identified for these receptors. The sequences come from cultured CD8+ T cells from PBMCs, collected from culture after CMV antigen stimulation. These TCRs come from a human donor in good health (CMV status not recorded). Some clones in this sample may be carry-over from other donors' samples.

This clonotype turned up a few times. V usage is TRBV29-1 and J usage is TRBJ2-1; 10 bases agree with TRBD2. The germline V gene encodes CDR1 SQVTM and CDR2 ANQGSEA. The CDR3 consists of 16 residues. V dropped 1 base and J dropped 4; count of bases not matched to a gene: 7. The CDR3, as DNA: TGCAGCGTTGAAGGAGTAGCGGGAGGAAGATACAATGAGCAGTTCTTC. Translation gives CSVEGVAGGRYNEQFF.

There are a few counts of this clonotype. CDR3 DNA: TGTGCCAGCAGCTTAGTTCCAGCCCAAGAGACCCAGTACTTC. Translation: CASSLVPAQETQYF. The chain is built from TRBV7-9 and TRBJ2-5; unclear D gene. Per the germline V gene, CDR1 is SEHNR and CDR2 is FQNEAQ (reference sequence). Trimming pared 1 base from V and 1 base from J, leaving 7 bases between. The CDR3 has 14 amino acids.

The chain is built from TRBV4-3 and TRBJ2-4, with 7 nucleotides matching TRBD1. This CDR3 spans 16 amino acids. Germline V gene sequence: CDR1 LGHNA, CDR2 YSLEER. V shed 0 bases and J 1 base; nucleotides not matched to a gene: 3. This CDR3 reads CASSQEVRGAKNIQYF. The CDR3 nucleotides are TGCGCCAGCAGCCAAGAGGTCAGGGGGGCCAAAAACATTCAGTACTTC.

This clonotype was picked up a small number of times. The chain has TRBV6-2 or TRBV6-3 and TRBJ1-1; 8 bases align to TRBD1. This CDR3 spans 15 amino acids. V lost 5 bases to trimming and J lost 1 base; unmatched junction nucleotides: 6. Looked up from germline, CDR1 is MNHEY and CDR2 is SVGEGT. CDR3 bases: TGTGCCAGCAGTGTCAGGGGGCGCGGGAACACTGAAGCTTTCTTT. Translating it yields CASSVRGRGNTEAFF.

Here the CDR3 DNA reads TGTGCCAGCAGCCCCCGCGGGCTAGCGGGAGATAATTACGAGCAGTACGTC. Protein: CASSPRGLAGDNYEQYV. The chain links TRBV28 to TRBJ2-7, with 10 bases lining up with TRBD2. The germline V gene encodes CDR1 MDHEN and CDR2 SYDVKM. Unmatched junction bases numbered 15, after V lost 6 bases and J lost 4 bases. CDR3 length equals 17 residues.

This clonotype was seen at least ten times. The chain has TRBV3-1 and TRBJ1-3; no definite D call. Germline CDR1 is LGHDT and CDR2 is YNNKEL (reference sequence). The CDR3 contains 16 residues. Trimming shortened V by 1 base and J by 0 bases, and 10 bases separated the two germline ends. The CDR3, as DNA: TGTGCCAGCAGCCAAGGACGGCACAGCTCTGGAAACACCATATATTTT. Residues: CASSQGRHSSGNTIYF.

V is TRBV7-9 and J is TRBJ1-6; D not certain. In germline, CDR1 is SEHNR, CDR2 FQNEAQ (reference sequence). The V and J ends lost 7 bases and 6 bases respectively, with 22 bases between them. The CDR3 has 17 residues. The CDR3 region has the DNA TGTGCCAGCACTCCACTAGAGGATCCGGGCTTTAATTCACCCCTCCACTTT. Amino acids: CASTPLEDPGFNSPLHF.

This clonotype has more than one count but fewer than ten. The chain recombines TRBV27 with TRBJ1-1; D is undetermined. The CDR3 extends over 14 amino acids. Per the germline V gene, CDR1 is MNHEY and CDR2 is SMNVEV (reference sequence). The V end lost 3 bases, the J end lost 0 bases, and 8 bases lay between the germline ends. Written as DNA, the CDR3 is TGTGCCAGCAGTTTGAGAACCTTGAACACTGAAGCTTTCTTT. This sequence encodes CASSLRTLNTEAFF.

This clonotype appeared many times. The gene calls are TRBV7-2 and TRBJ1-1, with D unresolved. Germline-derived CDR1 and CDR2 are SGHTA and FQGNSA. Deletions cut 5 bases from V and 1 base from J, with 14 bases between. The length of the CDR3 is 15 residues. The CDR3 region is CASSHEPFSNTEAFF. The DNA of the CDR3 is TGTGCCAGCAGCCACGAACCCTTTTCGAACACTGAAGCTTTCTTT.

The chain has TRBV6-5 and TRBJ1-6; 9 nucleotides align to TRBD1. V shed 2 bases, J shed 8 bases, and the junction held 4 bases outside the gene matches. CDR3 size: 15 residues. Germline CDR1 MNHEY, CDR2 SVGAGI. As DNA, the CDR3 is TGTGCCAGCAGTTACGGGGACAGGGTCTATTCACCCCTCCACTTT. Its translation is CASSYGDRVYSPLHF.

This clonotype was seen more than once but under ten times. The gene calls are TRBV10-3 and TRBJ2-7; D unclear. Trimming shortened V by 8 bases and J by 2 bases, and 22 bases separated the two germline ends. CDR1 and CDR2 from the germline V gene are ENHRY and SYGVKD. CDR3 length: 16 amino acids. The CDR3 is CAILTRSGENAYEQYF. The DNA for the CDR3 is TGTGCCATCTTGACAAGGTCCGGTGAGAACGCCTACGAGCAGTACTTC.

This clonotype was seen a handful of times. This rearrangement joins TRBV6-1 to TRBJ1-2; 10 nucleotides align to TRBD1. CDR3 size: 16 residues. Germline V CDR1 and CDR2: MNHNS, SASEGT. V shed 8 bases, J shed 5 bases, and the junction held 14 bases outside the gene matches. The CDR3 protein is CASGRDRGPPWYGYTF. In nucleotides, the CDR3 is TGTGCCAGCGGTAGGGACAGGGGCCCCCCCTGGTATGGCTACACCTTC.

A remark on this clonotype: Sequence at one end of the junction differs from germline and may be a read error. The rearrangement links TRBV14 to TRBJ1-2; D not resolved. The germline V gene encodes CDR1 SGHDN and CDR2 FVKESK. This CDR3 has 12 residues. The CDR3 region is CASNQQSYGYTF. The CDR3 region has the DNA TGTGCCAGCAACCAACAGTCCTATGGCTACACCTTC.

This clonotype showed up just once. The chain employs TRBV10-3 and TRBJ2-1; D ambiguous. CDR1 ENHRY and CDR2 SYGVKD come from the germline V gene. V lost 3 bases and J 3 bases, leaving 3 bases between the germline ends. The CDR3 covers 12 residues. The CDR3 is CAISDDYNEQFF. The CDR3 region has the DNA TGTGCCATCAGTGACGACTACAATGAGCAGTTCTTC.